The entry that follows covers one TCR beta chain sequence. Its cognate antigen is unknown. This sample is part of a study of cytomegalovirus exposure and HLA in healthy donors. Whole-study findings and limits: Most of the TCR beta V segments (in an earlier analysis) were productive either about 87% or about 30% of the time.

This CDR3 spans 13 amino acids. Trimming removed 6 bases at V and 8 bases at J, with 13 bases between. The germline gives CDR1 KGHSH, CDR2 LQKENI. The primer mix had 60 Vbeta and 13 Jbeta primers. This table comes from immunoSEQ multiplex PCR, and its TCRdb copy is limited to in-frame clones, with some not included. The sample holds fewer than 120,000 clones, approximately 83% seen once. Material for sequencing was PBMCs. This receptor was obtained from a man aged 35-49 years in good health and CMV-seronegative. The chain recombines TRBV18 with TRBJ1-4; D is uncertain. The CDR3 DNA sequence: TGTGCCAGCTCTCGGTCAAAATCAGAAAAACTGTTTTTT. The encoded protein is CASSRSKSEKLFF.